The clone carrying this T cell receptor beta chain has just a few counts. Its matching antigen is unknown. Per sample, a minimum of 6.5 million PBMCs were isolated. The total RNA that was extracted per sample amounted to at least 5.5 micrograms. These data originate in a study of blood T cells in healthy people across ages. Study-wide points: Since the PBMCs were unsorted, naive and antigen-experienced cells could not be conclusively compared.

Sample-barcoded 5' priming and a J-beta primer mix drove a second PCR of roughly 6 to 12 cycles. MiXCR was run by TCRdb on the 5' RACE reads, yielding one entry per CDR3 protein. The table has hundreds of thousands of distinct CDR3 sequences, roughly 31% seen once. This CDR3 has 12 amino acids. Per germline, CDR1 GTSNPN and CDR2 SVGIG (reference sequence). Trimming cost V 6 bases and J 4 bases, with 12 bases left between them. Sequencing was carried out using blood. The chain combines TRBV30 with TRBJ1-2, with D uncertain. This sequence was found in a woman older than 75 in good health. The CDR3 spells CACSVRGYGYTF. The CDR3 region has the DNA TGTGCCTGCTCAGTACGGGGCTATGGCTACACCTTC.